This is a list of T cell receptor beta chains from one sample in a study of cytomegalovirus exposure and HLA in healthy donors. The repertoire was sequenced with immunoSEQ multiplex PCR; TCRdb's copy has only in-frame clones and lacks some. This listing includes 90,000 to 120,000 clones. Sequencing was performed on PBMCs. Receptor source: a man aged 50-60 years in good health and CMV-seronegative. Each CDR3 is given with its conserved first and last residue. The D gene is left open where the match is weak.

d_gene | j_gene | v_gene | CDR3aa | CDR3nt
. | TRBJ2-4 | TRBV6-5 | CASSPGVFGNIQYF | TGTGCCAGCAGTCCAGGGGTCTTCGGAAACATTCAGTACTTC
. | TRBJ2-5 | TRBV6-6 | CASSPGGSLQETQYF | TGTGCCAGCAGCCCCGGAGGATCCCTCCAAGAGACCCAGTACTTC
TRBD2 | TRBJ2-1 | TRBV2 | CASSGQRGTYNEQFF | TGTGCCAGCAGTGGACAGCGGGGAACCTACAATGAGCAGTTCTTC
. | TRBJ2-5 | TRBV9 | CASSTQGQETQYF | TGTGCCAGCAGTACTCAGGGGCAAGAGACCCAGTACTTC
. | TRBJ2-1 | TRBV6-5 | CASSLLRGLGEQFF | TGTGCCAGCAGCCTTCTCCGGGGATTGGGGGAGCAGTTCTTC
. | TRBJ1-1 | TRBV18 | CASSLYRDSTEAFF | TGTGCCAGCTCACTATACAGGGATTCTACTGAAGCTTTCTTT
TRBD1 | TRBJ2-7 | TRBV18 | CASSPGTGFTVGKDEQYF | TGTGCCAGCTCACCGGGGACAGGGTTTACGGTAGGGAAAGATGAGCAGTACTTC
TRBD1 | TRBJ1-2 | TRBV7-2 | CASSLGGTGGAGTNYGYTF | TGTGCCAGCAGCTTAGGCGGCACAGGGGGCGCCGGGACTAACTATGGCTACACCTTC
. | TRBJ2-7 | TRBV4-1 | CASSQLETGPYEQYF | TGCGCCAGCAGCCAACTAGAGACAGGACCCTACGAGCAGTACTTC
. | TRBJ2-2 | TRBV9 | CASSVAGIGGELFF | TGTGCCAGCAGCGTAGCGGGGATAGGCGGGGAGCTGTTTTTT
TRBD1 | TRBJ2-1 | TRBV7-2 | CASSLDRGGNEQFF | TGTGCCAGCAGCTTAGACAGGGGTGGCAATGAGCAGTTCTTC
TRBD2 | TRBJ2-7 | TRBV5-1 | CASRTSGSAYEQYF | TGCGCCAGCCGAACTAGCGGGAGTGCCTACGAGCAGTACTTC
TRBD2 | TRBJ2-3 | TRBV10-3 | CAIRGLAGNSDTQYF | TGTGCCATCAGGGGACTAGCGGGGAACTCAGATACGCAGTATTTT
. | TRBJ1-2 | TRBV19 | CASSTPPRLANYTF | TGTGCCAGTAGTACGCCCCCCAGGCTTGCGAACTACACCTTC
. | TRBJ1-4 | TRBV2 | CASSESLDRLFF | TGTGCCAGCAGTGAATCCTTGGACAGACTGTTTTTT
. | TRBJ2-7 | TRBV15 | CATSRGERESEQYF | TGTGCCACCAGCAGAGGGGAAAGGGAGAGCGAGCAGTACTTC
TRBD1 | TRBJ1-5 | TRBV11-3 | CASRERTGGQNQPQHF | TGTGCCAGCAGAGAGCGGACAGGGGGCCAAAATCAGCCCCAGCATTTT
. | TRBJ1-4 | TRBV9 | CASSSTLNEKLFF | TGTGCCAGCAGCTCAACATTAAATGAAAAACTGTTTTTT
TRBD2 | TRBJ2-3 | TRBV7-2 | CASSLARTSGSTDTQYF | TGTGCCAGCAGCTTAGCGAGGACTAGCGGTAGCACAGATACGCAGTATTTT
. | TRBJ1-1 | TRBV7-8 | CASSLGKTNVNTEAFF | TGTGCCAGCAGCTTAGGCAAAACAAATGTGAACACTGAAGCTTTCTTT
TRBD1 | TRBJ1-1 | TRBV4-3 | CASSQGTSGGFEAFF | TGCGCCAGCAGCCAGGGAACATCAGGGGGCTTTGAAGCTTTCTTT
TRBD2 | TRBJ2-7 | TRBV10-3 | CAISDLAGDPYEQYF | TGTGCCATCAGTGATCTAGCGGGAGACCCCTACGAGCAGTACTTC